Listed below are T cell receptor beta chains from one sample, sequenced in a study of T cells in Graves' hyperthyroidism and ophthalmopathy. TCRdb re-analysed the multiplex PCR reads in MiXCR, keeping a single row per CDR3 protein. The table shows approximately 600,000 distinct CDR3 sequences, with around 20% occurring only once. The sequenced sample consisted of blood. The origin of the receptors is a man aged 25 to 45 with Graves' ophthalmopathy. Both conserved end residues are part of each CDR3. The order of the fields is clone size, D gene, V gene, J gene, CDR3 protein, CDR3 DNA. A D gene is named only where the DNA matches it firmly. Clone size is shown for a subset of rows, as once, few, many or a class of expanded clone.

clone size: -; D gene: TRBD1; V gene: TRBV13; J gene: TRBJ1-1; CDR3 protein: CASSRTGVPEAFF; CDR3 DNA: TGTGCCAGCAGTCGTACAGGGGTTCCTGAAGCTTTCTTT
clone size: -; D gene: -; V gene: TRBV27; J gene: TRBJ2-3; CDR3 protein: CASSSLRGGGTDTQYF; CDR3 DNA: TGTGCCAGCAGTTCCCTTAGGGGGGGAGGCACAGATACGCAGTATTTT
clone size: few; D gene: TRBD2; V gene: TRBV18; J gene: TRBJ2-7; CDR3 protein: CASSRGRGVVDEQYF; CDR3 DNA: TGTGCCAGCTCAAGAGGGAGGGGAGTCGTCGACGAGCAGTACTTC
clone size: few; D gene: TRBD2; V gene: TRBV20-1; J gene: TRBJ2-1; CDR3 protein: CSAEGLAGYNEQFF; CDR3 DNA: TGCAGTGCTGAGGGGCTAGCGGGGTACAATGAGCAATTCTTC
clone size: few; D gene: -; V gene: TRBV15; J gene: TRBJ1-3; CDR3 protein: CATSRDLPDGSGNTIYF; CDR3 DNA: TGTGCCACCAGCAGAGATCTCCCCGATGGAAGTGGAAACACCATATATTTT
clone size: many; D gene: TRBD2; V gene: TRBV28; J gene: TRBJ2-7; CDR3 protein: CASSLYRPTGVRLAGYEQYF; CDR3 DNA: TGTGCCAGCAGTTTATACCGCCCGACAGGGGTCCGACTAGCGGGCTACGAGCAGTACTTC
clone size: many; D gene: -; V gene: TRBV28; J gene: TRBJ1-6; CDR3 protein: CASSPLGESPLHF; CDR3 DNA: TGTGCCAGCAGTCCCCTGGGGGAATCACCCCTCCACTTT
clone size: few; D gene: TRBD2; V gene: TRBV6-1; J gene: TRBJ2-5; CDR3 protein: CASRGEREQETQYF; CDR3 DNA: TGTGCCAGCAGGGGGGAGCGGGAGCAAGAGACCCAGTACTTC
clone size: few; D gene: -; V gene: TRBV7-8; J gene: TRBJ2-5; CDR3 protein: CASSRGRLAQQETQYF; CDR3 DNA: TGTGCCAGCAGCCGGGGCCGGCTAGCCCAACAAGAGACCCAGTACTTC
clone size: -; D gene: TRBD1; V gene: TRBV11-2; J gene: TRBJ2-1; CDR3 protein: CASSLTWFAPGTETYNEQFF; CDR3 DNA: TGTGCCAGCAGCTTAACTTGGTTCGCGCCCGGGACAGAAACATACAATGAGCAGTTCTTC
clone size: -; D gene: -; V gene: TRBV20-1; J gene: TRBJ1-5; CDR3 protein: CSARDLNRAKQPQHF; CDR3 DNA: TGCAGTGCTAGAGATCTTAACAGGGCGAAGCAGCCCCAGCATTTT
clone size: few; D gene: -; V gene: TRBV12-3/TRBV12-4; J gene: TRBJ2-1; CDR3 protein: CASSITGTEQFF; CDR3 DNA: TGTGCCAGCAGCATTACTGGGACAGAGCAGTTCTTC
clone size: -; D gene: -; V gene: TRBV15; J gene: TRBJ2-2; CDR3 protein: CATSRGTVTGELFF; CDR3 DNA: TGTGCCACCAGCAGAGGCACTGTGACCGGGGAGCTGTTTTTT
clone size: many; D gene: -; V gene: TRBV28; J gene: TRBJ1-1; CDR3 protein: CASKGEGQLEAFF; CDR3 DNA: TGTGCCAGCAAGGGAGAGGGTCAACTTGAAGCTTTCTTT
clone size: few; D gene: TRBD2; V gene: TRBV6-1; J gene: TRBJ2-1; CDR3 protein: CASSEELAGVTGEQFF; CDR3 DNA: TGTGCCAGCAGTGAAGAACTAGCGGGAGTCACAGGTGAGCAGTTCTTC
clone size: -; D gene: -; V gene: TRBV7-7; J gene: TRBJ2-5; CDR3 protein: CASSLAVASETQYF; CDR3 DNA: TGTGCTAGCAGCTTAGCGGTCGCGTCAGAGACCCAGTACTTC
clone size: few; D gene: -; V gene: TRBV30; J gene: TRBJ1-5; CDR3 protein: CASSEAQYSNQPQHF; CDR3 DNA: TGTGCCAGTAGCGAGGCACAGTATAGCAATCAGCCCCAGCATTTT
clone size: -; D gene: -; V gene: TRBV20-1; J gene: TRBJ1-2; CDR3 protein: CSARIQGPNYGYTF; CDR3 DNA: TGCAGTGCTAGAATACAGGGCCCGAACTATGGCTACACCTTC
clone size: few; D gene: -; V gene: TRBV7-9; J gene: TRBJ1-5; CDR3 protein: CASSPGTSNQPQHF; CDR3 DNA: TGTGCCAGCAGCCCAGGGACTAGCAATCAGCCCCAGCATTTT
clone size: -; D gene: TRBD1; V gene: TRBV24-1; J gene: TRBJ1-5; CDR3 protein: CATSRDREDQPQHF; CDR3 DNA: TGTGCCACCAGCCGCGACAGGGAGGACCAGCCCCAGCATTTT
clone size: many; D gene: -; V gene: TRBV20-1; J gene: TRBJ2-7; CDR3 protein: CSAPKGPTYEQYF; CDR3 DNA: TGCAGTGCACCAAAGGGTCCGACCTACGAGCAGTACTTC
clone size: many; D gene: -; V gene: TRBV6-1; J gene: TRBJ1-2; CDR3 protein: CASRDLFRVRANYGYTF; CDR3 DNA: TGTGCCAGCAGGGATTTATTCAGAGTGCGTGCTAACTATGGCTACACCTTC
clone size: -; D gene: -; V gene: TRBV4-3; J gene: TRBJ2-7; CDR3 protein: CASSQDSRSSYEQYF; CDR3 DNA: TGCGCCAGCAGCCAAGACAGTAGGAGCTCCTACGAGCAGTACTTC
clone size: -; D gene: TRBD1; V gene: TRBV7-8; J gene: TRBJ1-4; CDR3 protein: CASSYVTGANEKLFF; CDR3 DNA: TGTGCCAGCAGCTACGTGACAGGGGCTAATGAAAAACTGTTTTTT
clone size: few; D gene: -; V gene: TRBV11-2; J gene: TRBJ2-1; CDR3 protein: CASSLDWEYEQFF; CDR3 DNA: TGTGCCAGCAGCTTAGATTGGGAGTATGAGCAGTTCTTC
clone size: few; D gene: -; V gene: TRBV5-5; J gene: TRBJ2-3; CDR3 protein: CASSLERGSDTQYF; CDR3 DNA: TGTGCCAGCAGCTTGGAGAGGGGTTCAGATACGCAGTATTTT
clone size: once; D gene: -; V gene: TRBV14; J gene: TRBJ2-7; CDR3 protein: CASSQDQRQYF; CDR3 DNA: TGTGCCAGCAGCCAAGATCAACGACAGTACTTC
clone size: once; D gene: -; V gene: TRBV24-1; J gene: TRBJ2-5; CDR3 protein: CATSDASLLGIQYF; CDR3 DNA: TGTGCCACCAGTGATGCTAGCTTGTTGGGGATCCAGTACTTC
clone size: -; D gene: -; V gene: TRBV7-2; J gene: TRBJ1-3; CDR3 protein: CASSLARVLVGNTIYF; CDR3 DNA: TGTGCCAGCAGCTTAGCCCGGGTCTTGGTTGGAAACACCATATATTTT
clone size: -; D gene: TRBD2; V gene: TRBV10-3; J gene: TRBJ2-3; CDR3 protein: CAISVFGSGLAETDTQYF; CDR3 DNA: TGTGCCATCAGTGTGTTCGGGTCGGGACTAGCCGAAACAGATACGCAGTATTTT
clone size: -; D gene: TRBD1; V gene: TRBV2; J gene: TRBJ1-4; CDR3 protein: CASKIDRAGNEKLFF; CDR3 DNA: TGTGCCAGCAAAATCGACAGGGCCGGTAATGAAAAACTGTTTTTT
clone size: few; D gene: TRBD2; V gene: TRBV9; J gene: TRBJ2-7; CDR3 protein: CASSPRLAGGSEQYF; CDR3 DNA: TGTGCCAGCAGCCCTCGACTAGCGGGAGGATCCGAGCAGTACTTC
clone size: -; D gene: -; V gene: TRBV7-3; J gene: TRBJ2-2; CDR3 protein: CASSSSLGGELFF; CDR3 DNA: TGTGCCAGCAGCTCCTCCCTGGGCGGGGAGCTGTTTTTT
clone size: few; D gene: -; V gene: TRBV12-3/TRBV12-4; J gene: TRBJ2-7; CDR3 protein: CASSLQYYEQYF; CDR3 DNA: TGTGCCAGCAGTTTACAGTACTACGAGCAGTACTTC
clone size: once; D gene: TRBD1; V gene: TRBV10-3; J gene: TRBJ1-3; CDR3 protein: CATLTGTGSTPGGNTIYF; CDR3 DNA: TGTGCCACGCTTACCGGGACAGGGTCTACCCCGGGGGGAAACACCATATATTTT
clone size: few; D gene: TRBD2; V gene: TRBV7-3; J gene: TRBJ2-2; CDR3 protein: CASTAGGGELFF; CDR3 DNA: TGTGCCAGCACGGCGGGGGGCGGGGAGCTGTTTTTT
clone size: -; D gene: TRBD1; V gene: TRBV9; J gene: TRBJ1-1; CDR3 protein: CASSVRGQGDEAFF; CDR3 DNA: TGTGCCAGCAGCGTGAGAGGACAGGGGGATGAAGCTTTCTTT
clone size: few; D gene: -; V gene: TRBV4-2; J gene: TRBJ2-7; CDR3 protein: CASSQDLHEQYF; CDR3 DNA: TGTGCCAGCAGCCAAGATTTGCACGAGCAGTACTTC
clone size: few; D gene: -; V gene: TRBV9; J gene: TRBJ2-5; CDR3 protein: CASSVGNEAQETQYF; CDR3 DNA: TGTGCCAGCAGCGTAGGAAATGAGGCCCAAGAGACCCAGTACTTC
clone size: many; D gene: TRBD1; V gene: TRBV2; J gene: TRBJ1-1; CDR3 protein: CASRGQEAFF; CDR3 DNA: TGTGCCAGCAGGGGACAGGAAGCTTTCTTT
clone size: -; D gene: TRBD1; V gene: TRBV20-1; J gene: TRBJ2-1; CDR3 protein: CSARVQGAYNEQFF; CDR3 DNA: TGCAGTGCTAGAGTACAGGGGGCCTACAATGAGCAGTTCTTC
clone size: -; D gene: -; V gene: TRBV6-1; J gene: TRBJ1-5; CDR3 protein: CASSDGEGLGNQPQHF; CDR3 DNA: TGTGCCAGCAGTGATGGTGAGGGATTGGGGAATCAGCCCCAGCATTTT
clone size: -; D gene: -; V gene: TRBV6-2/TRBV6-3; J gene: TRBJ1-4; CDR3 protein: CASSSSGFSNEKLFF; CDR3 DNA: TGTGCCAGCAGTTCCTCAGGGTTTTCTAATGAAAAACTGTTTTTT
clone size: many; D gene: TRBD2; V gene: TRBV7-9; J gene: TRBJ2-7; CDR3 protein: CASRYLAESEQYF; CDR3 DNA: TGTGCCAGCAGATACCTAGCGGAAAGCGAGCAGTACTTC
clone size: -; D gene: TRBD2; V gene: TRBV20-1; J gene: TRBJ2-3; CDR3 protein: CSARPIARLAEHTDTQYF; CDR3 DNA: TGCAGTGCTAGACCCATCGCAAGACTAGCGGAGCACACAGATACGCAGTATTTT
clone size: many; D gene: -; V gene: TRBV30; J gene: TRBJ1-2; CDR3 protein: CAWDYTYGYTF; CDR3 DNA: TGTGCCTGGGACTATACTTATGGCTACACCTTC
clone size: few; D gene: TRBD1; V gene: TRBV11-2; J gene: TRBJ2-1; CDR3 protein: CASRGDSNEQFF; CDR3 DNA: TGTGCCAGCAGGGGGGACAGCAATGAGCAGTTCTTC
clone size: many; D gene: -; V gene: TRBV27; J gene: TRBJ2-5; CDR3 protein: CASKVASEETQYF; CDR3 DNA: TGTGCCAGCAAGGTGGCTAGCGAAGAGACCCAGTACTTC
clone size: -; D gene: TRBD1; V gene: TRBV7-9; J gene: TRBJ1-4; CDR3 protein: CASSQTNRGQGEKLFF; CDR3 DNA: TGTGCCAGCAGCCAAACGAACAGGGGGCAGGGTGAAAAACTGTTTTTT
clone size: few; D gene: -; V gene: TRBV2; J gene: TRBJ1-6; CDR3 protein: CASSEDRSYLHF; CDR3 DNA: TGTGCCAGCAGTGAAGACAGGTCCTATCTCCACTTT
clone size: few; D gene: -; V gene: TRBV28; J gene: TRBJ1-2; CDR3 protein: CASSMDSDGYTF; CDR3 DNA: TGTGCCAGCAGCATGGACAGCGATGGCTACACCTTC
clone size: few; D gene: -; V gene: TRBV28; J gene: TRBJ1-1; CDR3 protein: CASRPTTGLGTEAFF; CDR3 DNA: TGTGCCAGCAGACCTACTACAGGGCTGGGAACTGAAGCTTTCTTT
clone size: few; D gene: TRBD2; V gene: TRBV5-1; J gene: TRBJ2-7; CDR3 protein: CASSFGTTRTYEQYF; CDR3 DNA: TGCGCCAGCAGCTTCGGGACTACCAGAACCTACGAGCAGTACTTC
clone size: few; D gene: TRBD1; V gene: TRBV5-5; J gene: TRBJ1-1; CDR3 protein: CASSPSGTGDTEAFF; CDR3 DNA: TGTGCCAGCAGCCCCTCCGGGACAGGGGACACTGAAGCTTTCTTT
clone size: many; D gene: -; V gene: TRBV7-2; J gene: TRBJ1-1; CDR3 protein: CASSLALGRNTEAFF; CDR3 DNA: TGTGCCAGCAGCTTAGCCTTGGGTCGGAACACTGAAGCTTTCTTT
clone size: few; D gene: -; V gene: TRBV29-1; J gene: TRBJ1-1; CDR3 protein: CSVAPTHGGIGYTEAFF; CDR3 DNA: TGCAGCGTTGCCCCCACACACGGGGGGATAGGGTACACTGAAGCTTTCTTT
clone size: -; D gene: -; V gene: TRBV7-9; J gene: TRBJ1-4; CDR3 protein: CASSPRETDPEKLFF; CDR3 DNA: TGTGCCAGCAGCCCTCGAGAGACAGACCCCGAAAAACTGTTTTTT
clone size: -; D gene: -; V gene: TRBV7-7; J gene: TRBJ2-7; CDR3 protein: CASSLQVSSREQYF; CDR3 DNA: TGTGCTAGCAGCTTACAGGTTTCAAGTCGCGAGCAGTACTTC
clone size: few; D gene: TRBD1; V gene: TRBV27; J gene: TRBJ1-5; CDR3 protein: CASSLGTGEGQPQHF; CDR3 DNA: TGTGCCAGCAGTTTAGGAACAGGGGAGGGACAGCCCCAGCATTTT
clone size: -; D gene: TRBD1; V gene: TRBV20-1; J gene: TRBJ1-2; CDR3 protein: CSARQGARNGYTF; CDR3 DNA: TGCAGTGCCCGACAGGGGGCGCGGAATGGCTACACCTTC